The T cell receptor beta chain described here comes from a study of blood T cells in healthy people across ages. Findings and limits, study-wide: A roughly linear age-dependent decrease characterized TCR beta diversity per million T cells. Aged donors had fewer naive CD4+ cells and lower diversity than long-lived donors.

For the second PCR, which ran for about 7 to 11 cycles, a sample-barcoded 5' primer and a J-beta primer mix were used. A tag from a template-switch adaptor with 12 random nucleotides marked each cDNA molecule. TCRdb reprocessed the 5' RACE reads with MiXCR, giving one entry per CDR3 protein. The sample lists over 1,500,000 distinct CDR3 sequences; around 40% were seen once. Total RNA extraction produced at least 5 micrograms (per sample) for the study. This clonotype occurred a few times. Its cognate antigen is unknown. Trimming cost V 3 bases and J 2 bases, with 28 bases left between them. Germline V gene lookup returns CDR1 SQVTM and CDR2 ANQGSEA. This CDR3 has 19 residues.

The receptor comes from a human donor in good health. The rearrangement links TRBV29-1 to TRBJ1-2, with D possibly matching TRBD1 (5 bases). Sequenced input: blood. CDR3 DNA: TGCAGCGTTGATCCGCCCGGGCAGGGAGGGAATCCAGGGAACTATGGCTACACCTTC. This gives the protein CSVDPPGQGGNPGNYGYTF.